This T cell receptor (beta chain) was captured by sequencing in a study of T cell changes during pregnancy in multiple sclerosis. Profiled with immunoSEQ multiplex PCR; TCRdb holds only in-frame clones, not every one. Among tens of thousands of clones listed, roughly 90% were seen once. Deletions cut 0 bases from V and 0 bases from J, with 11 bases between. CDR1 GTSNPN and CDR2 SVGIG come from the germline V gene (reference sequence). The CDR3 is made up of 15 amino acids. The sample consisted of peripheral blood, taken after pregnancy. The sequence was collected from a female donor in good health, enrolled as a control in a pregnancy study. The chain joins TRBV30 to TRBJ1-1; D might be TRBD1 (6 bases). Written as DNA, the CDR3 is TGTGCCTGGAGTGTGTCTCGGACAGTGAACACTGAAGCTTTCTTT. This translates into CAWSVSRTVNTEAFF.